Below, 29 T cell receptor beta chains from the same sample are listed, as sequenced in a study of T cells in Graves' hyperthyroidism and ophthalmopathy. The TCR beta CDR3 regions underwent amplification using RNA transcripts as the source. Carried out on the TCR CDR3, a first-round RT-PCR used the HTBI primer set. TCRdb recomputed calls from the multiplex PCR reads with MiXCR, one row per CDR3 protein. The sample records some 490,000 distinct CDR3 sequences, about 22% being singletons. Material: blood. The receptor set was obtained from a woman in her sixties or seventies with Graves' ophthalmopathy.

This clonotype turned up a few times. The V and J genes are TRBV6-2 or TRBV6-3 and TRBJ2-1; 9 bases line up with TRBD1. The CDR3 sequence is 16 residues long. Per the germline V gene, CDR1 is MNHEY and CDR2 is SVGEGT. V dropped 7 bases and J dropped 8; count of bases not matched to a gene: 15. As DNA, the CDR3 is TGTGCCAGCACCCTAGGGAGGGACAGGGTGTTCGATGAGCAGTTCTTC. Translation gives CASTLGRDRVFDEQFF.

This clonotype has ten or more counts. The rearrangement uses TRBV6-1 and TRBJ1-1; D gene ambiguous. V gave up 7 bases and J gave up 4 bases, with 16 bases separating them. The CDR3 is 14 residues long. Germline CDR1 and CDR2: MNHNS and SASEGT. The CDR3 sequence: CASTDLATGTEAFF. The DNA for the CDR3 is TGTGCCAGCACTGATCTTGCGACGGGCACTGAAGCTTTCTTT.

This chain links TRBV24-1 with TRBJ2-1; no reliable D call. Trimming took 3 bases from V and 2 from J, leaving 4 bases between them. The germline gives CDR1 KGHDR, CDR2 SFDVKD. The CDR3 totals 13 residues. DNA of the CDR3: TGTGCCACCAGTGATCCCCCCTACAATGAGCAGTTCTTC. Protein sequence: CATSDPPYNEQFF.

This clonotype appeared many times. This chain connects TRBV2 to TRBJ2-7, with 7 bases lining up with TRBD2. This CDR3 has 13 amino acids. The ends lost 1 base at V and 6 bases at J; junction bases unmatched: 3. Germline values: CDR1 SNHLY, CDR2 FYNNEI. The CDR3 protein is CASSEEGEGEQYF. The CDR3 nucleotides read TGTGCCAGCAGTGAAGAAGGGGAGGGCGAGCAGTACTTC.

V gene TRBV5-1 combines with J gene TRBJ2-3; the match to TRBD2 covers 8 bases. Germline CDR1 is SGHRS and CDR2 is YFSETQ. This CDR3 is built from 16 residues. Unmatched junction bases numbered 10, after V lost 4 bases and J lost 3 bases. In DNA, the CDR3 is TGCGCCAGCAGCCCCGGCGGGGGGAGTAGAACAGATACGCAGTATTTT. Its protein is CASSPGGGSRTDTQYF.

This clonotype was seen only once. The chain has TRBV12-3 or TRBV12-4 and TRBJ2-3; possibly TRBD1 or TRBD2 for D (5 bases each). The CDR3 runs 17 residues. The V end lost 5 bases, the J end lost 0 bases, and 18 bases lay between the germline ends. The CDR3: CASSRPGPAGSTDTQYF. DNA of the CDR3: TGTGCCAGCAGTAGACCGGGACCCGCAGGGAGCACAGATACGCAGTATTTT.

The chain couples TRBV4-3 to TRBJ2-1; D perhaps matches TRBD2 (5 bases). The CDR3 covers 16 residues. Germline V gene sequence: CDR1 LGHNA, CDR2 YSLEER. V was trimmed by 1 base and J by 3 bases, leaving 13 bases between them. The DNA of the CDR3 is TGCGCCAGCAGCCAAGGGACTCCCTCCTTCTACAATGAGCAGTTCTTC. Translated, it gives CASSQGTPSFYNEQFF.

V usage is TRBV5-1 and J usage is TRBJ1-3; D gene uncertain. The CDR3 consists of 15 residues. From germline, CDR1 is SGHRS and CDR2 YFSETQ. V lost 0 bases to trimming and J lost 0 bases, with 7 bases between them. CDR3 nucleotide sequence: TGCGCCAGCAGCTTGGATGGTTTCTCTGGAAACACCATATATTTT. Its protein is CASSLDGFSGNTIYF.

This clonotype occurred a few times. The CDR3 spells CASSSPPGQPPYGYTF. The CDR3 region has the DNA TGTGCCAGCAGTTCCCCTCCGGGACAGCCCCCCTATGGCTACACCTTC. The V and J genes are TRBV12-3 or TRBV12-4 and TRBJ1-2, with 7 bases identical to TRBD1. This CDR3 spans 16 amino acids. The V and J ends lost 4 bases and 4 bases, in that order; junction bases with no gene match: 12.

The V gene is TRBV20-1, the J gene TRBJ2-7; D might be TRBD2 (6 bases). Germline CDR1 reads DFQATT; CDR2 reads SNEGSKA (reference sequence). This CDR3 region has 11 residues. V was shortened by 3 bases and J by 7 bases, with 10 bases between the two germline ends. The CDR3 DNA is TGCAGTGCTAGGGGACTTTTGGAGCAGTACTTC. This translates into CSARGLLEQYF.

This clonotype was picked up one time. The rearrangement joins TRBV3-1 to TRBJ1-5, with no clear D. Trimming shortened V by 6 bases and J by 0 bases, and 27 bases separated the two germline ends. Germline lookup yields CDR1 LGHDT and CDR2 YNNKEL (reference sequence). CDR3 length: 20 amino acids. The chain's CDR3 is CASRPPSKGQQSYSNQPQHF. The CDR3 bases are TGTGCCAGCAGGCCCCCATCAAAGGGTCAGCAGAGTTATAGCAATCAGCCCCAGCATTTT.

The chain links TRBV20-1 to TRBJ2-1; 11 bases match TRBD2. V was pared by 4 bases and J by 3 bases, with 8 bases of the junction left unmatched. The germline CDR1 and CDR2 sequences are DFQATT and SNEGSKA (reference sequence). This CDR3 is 16 amino acids long. CDR3 loop: CSAIPGLADYYNEQFF. CDR3 in DNA: TGCAGTGCTATACCGGGACTAGCGGACTACTACAATGAGCAGTTCTTC.

This clonotype was picked up a small number of times. This CDR3 is CASILDTWNEQFF. CDR3 bases: TGTGCCTCGATCCTCGACACGTGGAATGAGCAGTTCTTC. The gene calls are TRBV30 and TRBJ2-1; D call uncertain. CDR1 is GTSNPN, CDR2 SVGIG, per germline (reference sequence). Trimming took off 7 bases at V and 7 bases at J, with 17 bases between the two ends. This CDR3 is 13 amino acids long.

The chain has TRBV5-1 and TRBJ2-1; tentative D call: TRBD2 (5 bases). Germline values: CDR1 SGHRS, CDR2 YFSETQ. The CDR3 extends over 14 amino acids. The ends were cut back, 4 bases at V and 8 bases at J, with 16 bases in the middle. The CDR3 DNA reads TGCGCCAGCAGCCCCTCGGAGGTCCGGGATGAGCAGTTCTTC. Protein: CASSPSEVRDEQFF.

This clonotype was counted many times. This sequence joins TRBV20-1 and TRBJ1-1; a possible D gene is TRBD1 (5 bases). Trimming left V 3 bases short and J 3 bases short, with 8 bases between. The CDR3 has 12 amino acids. From germline, CDR1 is DFQATT and CDR2 SNEGSKA (reference sequence). The CDR3 is CSASAGDTEAFF. DNA for the CDR3: TGCAGTGCTAGTGCGGGGGACACTGAAGCTTTCTTT.

The chain joins TRBV7-2 to TRBJ2-2; 9 bases are shared with TRBD2. CDR1 SGHTA and CDR2 FQGNSA come from the germline V gene. V shed 5 bases and J 4 bases; nucleotides not matched to a gene: 2. CDR3 length: 14 residues. CDR3: CASSKTSGTGELFF. The DNA of the CDR3 is TGTGCCAGCAGCAAGACTAGCGGCACCGGGGAGCTGTTTTTT.

The J gene is TRBJ2-4, the V gene TRBV7-9, with D maybe TRBD2 (5 bases). The ends were cut back, 5 bases at V and 2 bases at J, with 13 bases in the middle. Germline V gene data show CDR1 as SEHNR and CDR2 as FQNEAQ (reference sequence). The CDR3 covers 15 residues. This CDR3 is CASSTTNFPKNIQYF. The CDR3 nucleotides are TGTGCCAGCAGCACGACTAATTTCCCCAAAAACATTCAGTACTTC.

The gene calls are TRBV20-1 and TRBJ2-2, with a possible D match to TRBD1 (6 bases). Per the germline V gene, CDR1 is DFQATT and CDR2 is SNEGSKA (reference sequence). The CDR3 spans 12 residues. V was cut by 2 bases and J by 6 bases, with 7 bases left in between. This CDR3 is CSARQGPGELFF. The CDR3 nucleotides are TGCAGTGCTAGACAGGGGCCCGGGGAGCTGTTTTTT.

This clonotype was found many times. The genes are TRBV7-2 and TRBJ2-3; D is uncertain. V shed 2 bases and J shed 2 bases, with 8 bases lying between them. The CDR3 length is 14 residues. Germline lookup yields CDR1 SGHTA and CDR2 FQGNSA. CDR3 protein: CASSLFADTDTQYF. The DNA of the CDR3 is TGTGCCAGCAGCTTATTTGCGGACACAGATACGCAGTATTTT.

This clonotype has at least ten counts. Written as DNA, the CDR3 is TGTGCCAGCAGTCAAACGACCTACGAGCAGTACTTC. It specifies CASSQTTYEQYF. The V call is TRBV3-1, the J call TRBJ2-7; D gene ambiguous. CDR3 length equals 12 residues. V was clipped by 6 bases and J by 2 bases, with 8 bases between them. The germline CDR1 and CDR2 sequences are LGHDT and YNNKEL (reference sequence).

This clonotype has just a few counts. The rearrangement joins TRBV3-1 to TRBJ1-2; D is perhaps TRBD1 (5 bases). The CDR3 has 17 amino acids. Germline-derived CDR1 and CDR2 are LGHDT and YNNKEL (reference sequence). Between the trimmed V and J ends, which lost 2 bases and 6 bases, there was a span of 22 bases. This CDR3 reads CASSQLAQGPLLHGYTF. The CDR3 DNA reads TGTGCCAGCAGCCAACTCGCGCAGGGCCCTCTACTGCATGGCTACACCTTC.

J is TRBJ2-1 and V is TRBV5-1; 8 positions agree with TRBD2. V dropped 0 bases and J dropped 7; count of bases not matched to a gene: 3. CDR1 is SGHRS and CDR2 is YFSETQ in the germline V gene. This CDR3 has 14 amino acids. The CDR3 nucleotides are TGCGCCAGCAGCTTGGCCGGGAGGGCAAATGAGCAGTTCTTC. Amino acid sequence: CASSLAGRANEQFF.

The rearrangement joins TRBV15 to TRBJ2-3; D might be TRBD1 (6 bases). This CDR3 spans 16 amino acids. CDR1 LNHNV and CDR2 YYDKDF come from the germline V gene (reference sequence). Trimming removed 4 bases from V and 2 bases from J, with 16 bases in between. In nucleotides, the CDR3 is TGTGCCACCAGCAAATTTACAGGGTCCAACACAGATACGCAGTATTTT. It translates to CATSKFTGSNTDTQYF. The entire variable domain, with the rest obtained from reference TRBV15 and TRBJ2-3, is as follows: DAMVIQNPRYQVTQFGKPVTLSCSQTLNHNVMYWYQQKSSQAPKLLFHYYDKDFNNEADTPDNFQSRRPNTSFCFLDIRSPGLGDTAMYLCATSKFTGSNTDTQYFGPGTRLTVL.

This clonotype has more than one count but fewer than ten. The chain employs TRBV3-1 and TRBJ2-7; weak D call: TRBD2 (5 bases). The CDR3 runs 13 residues. Trimming shortened V by 4 bases and J by 2 bases, and 9 bases separated the two germline ends. Germline loops: CDR1 LGHDT, CDR2 YNNKEL (reference sequence). CDR3 nucleotide sequence: TGTGCCAGCAGCCGACCGGGGACCTACGAGCAGTACTTC. Amino acid sequence: CASSRPGTYEQYF.

The V gene is TRBV7-8, the J gene TRBJ2-1; D remains unclear. Trimming took 0 bases from V and 0 from J, leaving 6 bases between them. CDR1 and CDR2 from the germline V gene are SGHVS and FQNEAQ. The CDR3 runs to 15 residues. CDR3 bases: TGTGCCAGCAGCTTAGCGCAGATCTCCTACAATGAGCAGTTCTTC. Translation: CASSLAQISYNEQFF.

This clonotype was seen repeatedly, ten times or more. This chain links TRBV6-6 with TRBJ2-7; possibly TRBD2 for D (6 bases). Trimming removed 2 bases from V and 6 bases from J, with 14 bases in between. The CDR3 is 14 residues long. Germline assignment: CDR1 MNHNY and CDR2 SVGAGI (reference sequence). The CDR3 spells CASSYSASDVEQYF. Here the CDR3 DNA reads TGTGCCAGCAGTTACAGCGCTAGCGATGTCGAGCAGTACTTC.

This clonotype was seen at least ten times. The chain uses TRBV12-3 or TRBV12-4 and TRBJ1-6; D is perhaps TRBD1 (5 bases). The CDR3 runs 15 residues. V dropped 4 bases and J dropped 5 bases, with 12 bases sitting between them. CDR3 amino acids: CASSWGGTDNSPLHF. CDR3 in DNA: TGTGCCAGCAGTTGGGGGGGAACAGATAATTCACCCCTCCACTTT.

Only a few counts were recorded for this clonotype. The chain has TRBV3-1 and TRBJ2-1, with 8 bases fitting TRBD2. The V gene's germline CDR1 is LGHDT and CDR2 YNNKEL (reference sequence). This CDR3 has 18 residues. J lost 0 bases, V lost 4 bases, and 11 bases had no gene match. CDR3 DNA: TGTGCCAGCAGCCTTCGACTAGCGAGGATTAGCTCCTACAATGAGCAGTTCTTC. This gives the protein CASSLRLARISSYNEQFF.

This clonotype was seen at least ten times. CDR3 nucleotides: TGTGCCAGCAGGAGGGTAGCGGGAGGGCTAACAGATACGCAGTATTTT. This gives the protein CASRRVAGGLTDTQYF. V and J are TRBV6-1 and TRBJ2-3; 11 nucleotides align to TRBD2. Germline V gene lookup returns CDR1 MNHNS and CDR2 SASEGT. The J segment lost 3 bases and the V segment lost 6 bases, leaving 8 bases of the junction unmatched. This CDR3 is 16 amino acids long.